Listed below are T cell receptor beta chains from one sample, sequenced in a study of metastatic and nonmetastatic thyroid tumors. TCRdb called clones again from the PCR reads with MiXCR. This sample carries 5,000 to 8,000 clones, roughly 15% of them seen once, and the ten largest clones take approximately 10%. Sequenced: tumor tissue. These TCRs come from a male donor with papillary thyroid cancer or a benign thyroid nodule (not recorded which). Some clones in this sample may be carry-over from other donors' samples. CDR3s include the opening cysteine and the closing phenylalanine or tryptophan. A D gene is named only where the DNA matches it firmly. Clone size, where shown, is once, few, many, or a class for clones that have expanded.

clone_size: medium-sized; v_call: TRBV20-1; j_call: TRBJ2-1; d_call: TRBD2; cdr3_nt: TGCAGTGCTAAAGTGGCTAGCGGGAGGGCCTGGAATGAGCAGTTCTTC; cdr3_aa: CSAKVASGRAWNEQFF
clone_size: medium-sized; v_call: TRBV11-2; j_call: TRBJ1-4; d_call: NA; cdr3_nt: TGTGCCAGCAGCTCCCAACCTACAACTAATGAAAAACTGTTTTTT; cdr3_aa: CASSSQPTTNEKLFF
clone_size: medium-sized; v_call: TRBV19; j_call: TRBJ1-1; d_call: NA; cdr3_nt: TGTGCCAGTAGTATGGGAGAGGGTTTCACTGAAGCTTTCTTT; cdr3_aa: CASSMGEGFTEAFF
clone_size: many; v_call: TRBV30; j_call: TRBJ2-2; d_call: TRBD2; cdr3_nt: TGTGCCTGGAGCGCAGGGACTAGCGGGGCCGCCGGGGAGCTGTTTTTT; cdr3_aa: CAWSAGTSGAAGELFF
clone_size: few; v_call: TRBV10-2; j_call: TRBJ2-7; d_call: NA; cdr3_nt: TGCGCCAGCAGTGAGCCGGGACTCAGGAGCGAGCAGTACTTC; cdr3_aa: CASSEPGLRSEQYF
clone_size: medium-sized; v_call: TRBV18; j_call: TRBJ2-7; d_call: NA; cdr3_nt: TGTGCCAGCTCACCAAACGGGATAACCTACGAGCAGTACTTC; cdr3_aa: CASSPNGITYEQYF
clone_size: medium-sized; v_call: TRBV20-1; j_call: TRBJ1-5; d_call: NA; cdr3_nt: TGCAGTGCTAAAGGACACAACAATCAGCCCCAGCATTTT; cdr3_aa: CSAKGHNNQPQHF
clone_size: medium-sized; v_call: TRBV7-2; j_call: TRBJ2-7; d_call: TRBD2; cdr3_nt: TGTGCCAGCAGCTTAGCAGCGGGAGTGTCGGTCGAGCAGTACTTC; cdr3_aa: CASSLAAGVSVEQYF
clone_size: many; v_call: TRBV4-3; j_call: TRBJ2-3; d_call: NA; cdr3_nt: TGCGCCAGCAGCCAAGAGGGATACGAGCACACAGATACGCAGTATTTT; cdr3_aa: CASSQEGYEHTDTQYF
clone_size: many; v_call: TRBV19; j_call: TRBJ2-5; d_call: NA; cdr3_nt: TGTGCCAGTAGTTTATCAGGGTCTAGAGAGACCCAGTACTTC; cdr3_aa: CASSLSGSRETQYF
clone_size: medium-sized; v_call: TRBV7-8; j_call: TRBJ2-1; d_call: TRBD2; cdr3_nt: TGTGCCAGCAGCCAGAGCGGGAGCTGGTACAATGAGCAGTTCTTC; cdr3_aa: CASSQSGSWYNEQFF
clone_size: NA; v_call: TRBV15; j_call: TRBJ2-7; d_call: NA; cdr3_nt: TGTGCCACCAGCAGGACCTTCTCCGGCGTGAGCTCCTACGAGCAGTACTTC; cdr3_aa: CATSRTFSGVSSYEQYF
clone_size: NA; v_call: TRBV11-2; j_call: TRBJ2-1; d_call: TRBD2; cdr3_nt: TGTGCCAGCAGCTTAGATCCGGGACTAGCGGGAGCAAATGAGCAGTTCTTC; cdr3_aa: CASSLDPGLAGANEQFF
clone_size: NA; v_call: TRBV4-2; j_call: TRBJ2-2; d_call: TRBD2; cdr3_nt: TGTGCCAGCAGCCAAGGGGGGAGGGGCAGGGAGCCGTTTTTT; cdr3_aa: CASSQGGRGREPFF
clone_size: many; v_call: TRBV6-4; j_call: TRBJ1-4; d_call: NA; cdr3_nt: TGTGCCAGCAGTTCCCCCCGGGGGGGGGGGAATAATGAAAAACTGTTTTTT; cdr3_aa: CASSSPRGGGNNEKLFF
clone_size: NA; v_call: TRBV4-1; j_call: TRBJ1-2; d_call: TRBD1; cdr3_nt: TGCGCCAGCAGCCAAGCTCCAGGGGGTGGCTACACCTTC; cdr3_aa: CASSQAPGGGYTF
clone_size: medium-sized; v_call: TRBV28; j_call: TRBJ1-3; d_call: TRBD1; cdr3_nt: TGTGCCAGCAGTAAATCTCCAGGGACAGGGACTGGAAACACCATATATTTT; cdr3_aa: CASSKSPGTGTGNTIYF
clone_size: NA; v_call: TRBV18; j_call: TRBJ1-2; d_call: TRBD1; cdr3_nt: TGTGCCAGCTCACCCGACAGGGCTTATGGCTACACCTTC; cdr3_aa: CASSPDRAYGYTF
clone_size: medium-sized; v_call: TRBV7-9; j_call: TRBJ1-2; d_call: NA; cdr3_nt: TGTGCCAGCAGCTTAGTAGGTCTTGGCTACACCTTC; cdr3_aa: CASSLVGLGYTF
clone_size: once; v_call: TRBV11-2; j_call: TRBJ2-1; d_call: TRBD2; cdr3_nt: TGTGCCAGCAGCCCCCTAGCGGGAGGGGCTGTGAACAATGAGCAGTTCTTC; cdr3_aa: CASSPLAGGAVNNEQFF
clone_size: many; v_call: TRBV7-3; j_call: TRBJ2-3; d_call: NA; cdr3_nt: TGTACCAGCAGCTCGAGGGGGGATACGCAGTATTTT; cdr3_aa: CTSSSRGDTQYF
clone_size: medium-sized; v_call: TRBV6-9; j_call: TRBJ2-5; d_call: TRBD1; cdr3_nt: TGTGCCAGCAGTTCTTCCCGGGACAGGGTTTTCGCCCAGTACTTC; cdr3_aa: CASSSSRDRVFAQYF
clone_size: many; v_call: TRBV7-9; j_call: TRBJ2-5; d_call: NA; cdr3_nt: TGTGCCAGCAGCTTAAGAAAGGGGGTCCAGAGAACCCAGTACTTC; cdr3_aa: CASSLRKGVQRTQYF
clone_size: medium-sized; v_call: TRBV20-1; j_call: TRBJ2-5; d_call: NA; cdr3_nt: TGCAGTGCTATAAGTGACCTGGATGCAGGAGAGACCCAGTACTTC; cdr3_aa: CSAISDLDAGETQYF
clone_size: NA; v_call: TRBV6-4; j_call: TRBJ1-1; d_call: NA; cdr3_nt: TGTGCCAGCAGTTACCGTGGAATGAACACTGAAGCTTTCTTT; cdr3_aa: CASSYRGMNTEAFF
clone_size: NA; v_call: TRBV4-1; j_call: TRBJ1-1; d_call: NA; cdr3_nt: TGCGCCAGCAGCCAAGAAGGCGCTGGGAACACTGAAGCTTTCTTT; cdr3_aa: CASSQEGAGNTEAFF
clone_size: medium-sized; v_call: TRBV5-1; j_call: TRBJ2-7; d_call: TRBD2; cdr3_nt: TGCGCCAGCAGCCAAGGGGCCCAAAGCGGGGTAGAGCAGTACTTC; cdr3_aa: CASSQGAQSGVEQYF